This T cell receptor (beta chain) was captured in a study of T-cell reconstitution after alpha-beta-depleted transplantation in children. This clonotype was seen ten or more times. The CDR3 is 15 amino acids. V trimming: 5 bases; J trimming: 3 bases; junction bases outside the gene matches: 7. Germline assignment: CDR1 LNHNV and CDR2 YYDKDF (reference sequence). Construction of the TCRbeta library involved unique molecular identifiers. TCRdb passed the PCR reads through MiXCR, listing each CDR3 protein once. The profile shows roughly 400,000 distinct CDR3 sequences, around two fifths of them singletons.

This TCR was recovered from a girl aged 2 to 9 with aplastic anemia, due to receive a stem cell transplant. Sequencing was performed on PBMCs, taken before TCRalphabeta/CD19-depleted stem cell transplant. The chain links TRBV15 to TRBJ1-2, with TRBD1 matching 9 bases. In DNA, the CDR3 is TGTGCCACCAGCCTGGAACAGGGGGCCTACTATGGCTACACCTTC. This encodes CATSLEQGAYYGYTF.